Presented here are 24 T cell receptor beta chains from one specimen sequenced in a study of T-cell reconstitution after alpha-beta-depleted transplantation in children. Unique molecular identifiers featured in how the TCRbeta library was prepared. A single record per CDR3 protein comes from TCRdb applying MiXCR to the PCR reads. Here the sample spans 670,000 or so distinct CDR3 sequences, roughly 13% being singletons. The material was PBMCs, obtained before TCRalphabeta/CD19-depleted stem cell transplant. All receptors come from a girl aged 2 to 10 with congenital amegakaryocytic thrombocytopenia, due to receive a stem cell transplant.

The J gene is TRBJ2-2, the V gene TRBV20-1; D uncertain. From germline, CDR1 is DFQATT and CDR2 SNEGSKA (reference sequence). V was pared by 3 bases and J by 7 bases, with 6 bases between. The length of the CDR3 is 11 residues. Here the CDR3 reads CSASGLGELFF. The CDR3 DNA sequence: TGCAGTGCTAGCGGCCTCGGGGAGCTGTTTTTT.

This clonotype was observed at least ten times. This chain connects TRBV29-1 to TRBJ2-6; D unresolved. The CDR3 covers 13 residues. Trimming removed 5 bases from V and 0 bases from J, with 5 bases in between. Germline-derived CDR1 and CDR2 are SQVTM and ANQGSEA. CDR3 loop: CSVLSSGANVLTF. DNA for the CDR3: TGCAGCGTTCTCTCCTCTGGGGCCAACGTCCTGACTTTC.

This clonotype has ten or more counts. The chain employs TRBV27 and TRBJ1-5; D remains ambiguous. Trimming took 3 bases from V and 0 from J, leaving 3 bases between them. The CDR3 runs to 13 residues. From germline, CDR1 is MNHEY and CDR2 SMNVEV (reference sequence). Here the CDR3 reads CASSFHSNQPQHF. CDR3 coding DNA: TGTGCCAGCAGTTTTCATAGCAATCAGCCCCAGCATTTT.

The sample holds many counts of this clonotype. This sequence joins TRBV7-8 and TRBJ2-3; no definite D call. CDR3 length: 15 amino acids. Germline V CDR1 and CDR2: SGHVS, FQNEAQ. Trimming pared 2 bases from V and 2 bases from J, leaving 11 bases between. Written as DNA, the CDR3 is TGTGCCAGCAGCTTACGACATCTCAACACAGATACGCAGTATTTT. As protein: CASSLRHLNTDTQYF.

The chain links TRBV5-1 to TRBJ2-3; D possibly uses TRBD1 or TRBD2 (5 bases each). The ends were cut back, 0 bases at V and 4 bases at J, with 18 bases in the middle. The CDR3 totals 17 residues. Germline V lookup: CDR1 SGHRS, CDR2 YFSETQ. DNA of the CDR3: TGCGCCAGCAGCTTGGAGGTGTCTGGGGGTACGGCAGATACGCAGTATTTT. This sequence encodes CASSLEVSGGTADTQYF.

This chain connects TRBV5-6 to TRBJ2-2, with 10 bases matching TRBD1. V was pared by 4 bases and J by 4 bases, with 4 bases of the junction left unmatched. The CDR3 spans 15 residues. Germline-derived CDR1 and CDR2 are SGHDT and YYEEEE. CDR3 residues: CASSGRTGGTGELFF. In nucleotides, the CDR3 is TGTGCCAGCAGCGGTCGGACAGGGGGCACCGGGGAGCTGTTTTTT.

This rearrangement joins TRBV20-1 to TRBJ2-1; D is possibly TRBD1 (5 bases). Germline CDR1 and CDR2: DFQATT and SNEGSKA (reference sequence). CDR3 length equals 15 residues. Between the trimmed V and J ends, which lost 6 bases and 2 bases, there was a span of 17 bases. CDR3 nucleotide sequence: TGCAGTGCCTCTCCTCACAGGTACCCCTACAATGAGCAGTTCTTC. Translating gives CSASPHRYPYNEQFF.

The chain is built from TRBV28 and TRBJ2-7; D not resolved. The V end lost 3 bases, the J end lost 3 bases, and 18 bases lay between the germline ends. Germline values: CDR1 MDHEN, CDR2 SYDVKM. The CDR3 loop spans 16 amino acids. DNA of the CDR3: TGTGCCAGCAGTTTTCCAAGAAGATTGGGGTTCTACGAGCAGTACTTC. Protein product: CASSFPRRLGFYEQYF.

This clonotype was seen ten or more times. This sequence joins TRBV12-3 or TRBV12-4 and TRBJ2-1; D remains ambiguous. Trimming stripped 2 bases from V and 0 bases from J, with 8 bases between. This CDR3 has 15 amino acids. The CDR3, as DNA: TGTGCCAGCAGTTTAATGGGCTCCTCCTACAATGAGCAGTTCTTC. It is translated as CASSLMGSSYNEQFF.

This clonotype was counted only a few times. The rearrangement joins TRBV5-1 to TRBJ2-1; the match to TRBD2 covers 7 bases. The J segment lost 4 bases and the V segment lost 6 bases, leaving 16 bases of the junction unmatched. This CDR3 is built from 17 residues. The V gene's germline CDR1 is SGHRS and CDR2 YFSETQ. CDR3 in amino acids: CASTPAVSSGTYNEQFF. Written as DNA, the CDR3 is TGCGCCAGCACCCCTGCGGTTTCTAGCGGAACTTACAATGAGCAGTTCTTC.

This clonotype was observed many times. The chain recombines TRBV3-1 with TRBJ2-5; perhaps TRBD2 as D (6 bases). The CDR3 covers 16 residues. Germline loops: CDR1 LGHDT, CDR2 YNNKEL (reference sequence). V was shortened by 1 base and J by 7 bases, with 19 bases between the two germline ends. In DNA, the CDR3 is TGTGCCAGCAGCCAAGTGGAAAGGGGCTGGGAGGCGACCCAGTACTTC. Translation gives CASSQVERGWEATQYF.

This clonotype occurred many times. This chain links TRBV28 with TRBJ1-1; the match to TRBD1 covers 11 bases. The CDR3 sequence is 15 residues long. CDR1 and CDR2 (germline): MDHEN, SYDVKM. The J segment lost 4 bases and the V segment lost 3 bases, leaving 4 bases of the junction unmatched. This chain's CDR3 is CASSLPGTGGTEAFF. The CDR3 DNA follows: TGTGCCAGCAGTTTGCCCGGGACAGGGGGCACTGAAGCTTTCTTT.

This clonotype has a count of ten or more. V gene TRBV29-1 combines with J gene TRBJ2-7; 7 bases fit TRBD2. Germline V gene data show CDR1 as SQVTM and CDR2 as ANQGSEA. The CDR3 contains 14 residues. V trimming: 2 bases; J trimming: 3 bases; junction bases outside the gene matches: 7. DNA for the CDR3: TGCAGCGTTGAATCATCTAGCGGACTCTACGAGCAGTACTTC. It specifies CSVESSSGLYEQYF.

This clonotype was counted ten times or more. This chain joins TRBV5-5 and TRBJ2-6; D gene uncertain. Trimming cost V 3 bases and J 0 bases, with 10 bases left between them. This CDR3 has 16 amino acids. Germline V CDR1 and CDR2: SGHKS, YYEKEE (reference sequence). DNA of the CDR3: TGTGCCAGCAGCTCCCCGGAGAGCTCTGGGGCCAACGTCCTGACTTTC. Its protein is CASSSPESSGANVLTF. Full variable domain (missing parts from reference TRBV5-5 and TRBJ2-6): DAGVTQSPTHLIKTRGQQVTLRCSPISGHKSVSWYQQVLGQGPQFIFQYYEKEERGRGNFPDRFSARQFPNYSSELNVNALLLGDSALYLCASSSPESSGANVLTFGAGSRLTVL.

The rearrangement links TRBV11-2 to TRBJ2-2, with TRBD2 matching 8 bases. With V trimmed by 8 bases and J by 0 bases, 2 bases remained unmatched. The CDR3 is made up of 14 amino acids. Germline lookup yields CDR1 SGHAT and CDR2 FQNNGV. This CDR3 is CASHSGTNTGELFF. CDR3 coding DNA: TGTGCCAGCCATAGCGGGACGAACACCGGGGAGCTGTTTTTT.

V usage is TRBV5-6 and J usage is TRBJ2-1; D is unclear. The CDR3 consists of 16 residues. The germline V gene has CDR1 SGHDT and CDR2 YYEEEE. The V end was cut by 4 bases, the J end by 2 bases, with 16 bases between. The CDR3 bases are TGTGCCAGCAGCCAAACTTGGCGCTACCCCTACAATGAGCAGTTCTTC. Protein: CASSQTWRYPYNEQFF.

This clonotype occurred many times. The chain joins TRBV5-1 to TRBJ2-3, with 12 positions matching TRBD2. The V gene end was trimmed by 4 bases and the J gene end by 6 bases; junction bases not matched to a gene: 3. Germline V CDR1 and CDR2: SGHRS, YFSETQ. The CDR3 has 14 amino acids. The CDR3 region is CASSPGLAGDTQYF. The CDR3 DNA reads as TGCGCCAGCAGCCCTGGACTAGCGGGGGATACGCAGTATTTT.

In this sample, this clonotype turned up many times. The chain combines TRBV28 with TRBJ2-5, with a tentative D call TRBD2 (5 bases). V lost 6 bases to trimming and J lost 3 bases, with 11 bases between them. CDR3 size: 13 residues. In germline, CDR1 is MDHEN, CDR2 SYDVKM. The CDR3 loop is CASRLGNEETQYF. In nucleotides, the CDR3 is TGTGCCAGCAGACTAGGAAACGAAGAGACCCAGTACTTC.

Notes on this clonotype: A much larger clone differs from this one at a single base, so this may be a read error. The chain combines TRBV7-8 with TRBJ2-5; 7 bases agree with TRBD2. Germline CDR1 reads SGHVS; CDR2 reads FQNEAQ. V gave up 0 bases and J gave up 8 bases; unmatched junction bases: 12. This CDR3 is built from 16 residues. The CDR3 here is CASSLAGGGGLDTQYF. CDR3 sequence (DNA): TGTGCCAGCAGCTTAGCGGGTGGGGGAGGGCTAGACACCCAGTACTTC.

This clonotype has ten or more counts. This sequence joins TRBV11-2 and TRBJ2-5, with TRBD2 as a possible D gene (6 bases). CDR3 size: 14 residues. With 0 bases removed from V and 3 bases from J, the gap between germline ends came to 8 bases. Germline CDR1 reads SGHAT; CDR2 reads FQNNGV. Here the CDR3 DNA reads TGTGCCAGCAGCTTAGAACGCGGGAAAGAGACCCAGTACTTC. The encoded protein is CASSLERGKETQYF.

This clonotype was seen a few times. The V gene is TRBV28, the J gene TRBJ2-5; 8 nucleotides agree with TRBD2. CDR1 and CDR2 from the germline V gene are MDHEN and SYDVKM. V shed 7 bases, J shed 1 base, and the junction held 11 bases outside the gene matches. The CDR3 spans 16 residues. The CDR3 nucleotides read TGTGCCAGCACGAAGGGAGCTAGCGGGCTCCAAGAGACCCAGTACTTC. This translates into CASTKGASGLQETQYF.

The table lists this clonotype with a few counts. The V gene is TRBV9, the J gene TRBJ2-7; 7 bases agree with TRBD2. Germline CDR1 reads SGDLS; CDR2 reads YYNGEE. The V and J ends lost 0 bases and 3 bases, in that order; junction bases with no gene match: 6. The CDR3 contains 15 residues. CDR3: CASSVATSDIYEQYF. Here the CDR3 DNA reads TGTGCCAGCAGCGTAGCTACTAGCGATATCTACGAGCAGTACTTC.

The rearrangement joins TRBV12-3 or TRBV12-4 to TRBJ2-7; 11 bases align to TRBD2. The J segment lost 5 bases and the V segment lost 3 bases, leaving 3 bases of the junction unmatched. The CDR3 length is 14 residues. The DNA for the CDR3 is TGTGCCAGCAGTTTTCTAGCGGGAGGTAACGAGCAGTACTTC. This encodes CASSFLAGGNEQYF.

CDR3 residues: CASRSGTGTQPQHF. Written as DNA, the CDR3 is TGCGCCAGCAGATCCGGGACAGGGACTCAGCCCCAGCATTTT. The chain uses TRBV5-1 and TRBJ1-5; 9 bases match TRBD1. CDR3 length: 14 amino acids. V lost 5 bases and J lost 6; bases outside the gene matches: 6. Per the germline V gene, CDR1 is SGHRS and CDR2 is YFSETQ.